The present entry profiles one TCR beta chain with its context. The method was immunoSEQ multiplex PCR; TCRdb's version includes in-frame clones alone and lacks a portion of them. The sample lists around 95,000 clones, approximately 84% occurring once. This entry belongs to a study of control samples from healthy donors and cancer patients. The CDR3 sequence is 13 residues long. The germline V and J ends were trimmed by 5 bases and 6 bases, with 11 bases remaining between them. Germline V CDR1 and CDR2: SGHTA, FQGTGA. The sample consisted of blood. The clonotype was recovered from a woman between 50 and 59 years old in good health. V is TRBV7-3 and J is TRBJ2-1; D gene ambiguous. The chain's CDR3 is CASSGSNPNEQFF. The CDR3 DNA is TGTGCCAGCAGCGGGTCAAATCCCAATGAGCAGTTCTTC.